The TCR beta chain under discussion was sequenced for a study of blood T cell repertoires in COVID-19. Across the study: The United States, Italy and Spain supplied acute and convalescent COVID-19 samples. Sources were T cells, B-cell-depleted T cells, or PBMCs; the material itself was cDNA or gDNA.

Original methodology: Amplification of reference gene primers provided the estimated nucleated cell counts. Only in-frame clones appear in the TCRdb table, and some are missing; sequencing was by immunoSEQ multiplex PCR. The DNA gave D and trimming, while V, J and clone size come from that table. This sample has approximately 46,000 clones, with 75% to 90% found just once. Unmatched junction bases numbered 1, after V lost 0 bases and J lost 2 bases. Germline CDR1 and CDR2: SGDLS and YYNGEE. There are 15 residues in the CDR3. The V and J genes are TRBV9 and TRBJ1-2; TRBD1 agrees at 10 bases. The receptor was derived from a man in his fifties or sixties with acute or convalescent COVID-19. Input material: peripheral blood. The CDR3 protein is CASSVAGQGNYGYTF. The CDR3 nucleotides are TGTGCCAGCAGCGTAGCGGGACAGGGGAACTATGGCTACACCTTC.